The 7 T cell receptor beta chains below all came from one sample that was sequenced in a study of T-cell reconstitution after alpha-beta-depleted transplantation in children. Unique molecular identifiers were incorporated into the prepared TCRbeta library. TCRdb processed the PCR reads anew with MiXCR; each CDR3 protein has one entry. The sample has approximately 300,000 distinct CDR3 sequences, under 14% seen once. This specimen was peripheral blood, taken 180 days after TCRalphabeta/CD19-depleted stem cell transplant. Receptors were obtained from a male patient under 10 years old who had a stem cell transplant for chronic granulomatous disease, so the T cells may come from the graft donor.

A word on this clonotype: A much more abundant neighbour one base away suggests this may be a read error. CDR3 region: CATSEGEGGTMRFF. CDR3 bases: TGTGCCACCAGCGAAGGAGAGGGTGGGACTATGCGGTTCTTC. J is TRBJ2-1 and V is TRBV15; TRBD2 agrees at 7 bases. Germline lookup yields CDR1 LNHNV and CDR2 YYDKDF (reference sequence). Losses at the gene ends were 5 bases for V and 15 bases for J; bases not matched to a gene: 16. The CDR3 is 14 amino acids.

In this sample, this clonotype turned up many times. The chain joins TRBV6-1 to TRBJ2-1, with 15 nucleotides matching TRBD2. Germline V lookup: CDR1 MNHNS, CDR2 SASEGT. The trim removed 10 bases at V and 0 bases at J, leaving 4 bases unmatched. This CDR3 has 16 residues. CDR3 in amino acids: CATEGLAGGSYNEQFF. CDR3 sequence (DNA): TGTGCCACTGAGGGACTAGCGGGAGGCTCCTACAATGAGCAGTTCTTC.

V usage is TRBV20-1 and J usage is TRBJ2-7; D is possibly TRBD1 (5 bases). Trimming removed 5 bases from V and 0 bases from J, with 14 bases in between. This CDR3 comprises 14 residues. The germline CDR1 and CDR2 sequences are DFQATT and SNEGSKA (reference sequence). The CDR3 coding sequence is TGCAGTGCTCCACAGGCCCAGGGCTCCTACGAGCAGTACTTC. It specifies CSAPQAQGSYEQYF.

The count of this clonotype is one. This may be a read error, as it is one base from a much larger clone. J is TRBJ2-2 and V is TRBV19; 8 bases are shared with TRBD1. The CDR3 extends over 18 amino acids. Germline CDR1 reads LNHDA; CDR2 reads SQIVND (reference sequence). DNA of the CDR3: TGTGCCAATAGTACTCAAACTACAGGGGGTGGAAACACCGGGGAGCTGTTTTTT. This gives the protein CANSTQTTGGGNTGELFF.

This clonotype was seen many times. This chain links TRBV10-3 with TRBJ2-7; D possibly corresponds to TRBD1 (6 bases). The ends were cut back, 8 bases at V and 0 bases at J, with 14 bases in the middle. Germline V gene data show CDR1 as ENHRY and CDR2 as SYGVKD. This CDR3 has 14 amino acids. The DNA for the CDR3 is TGTGCCATCCTAGGGGGTGGCGGCTCCTACGAGCAGTACTTC. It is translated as CAILGGGGSYEQYF.

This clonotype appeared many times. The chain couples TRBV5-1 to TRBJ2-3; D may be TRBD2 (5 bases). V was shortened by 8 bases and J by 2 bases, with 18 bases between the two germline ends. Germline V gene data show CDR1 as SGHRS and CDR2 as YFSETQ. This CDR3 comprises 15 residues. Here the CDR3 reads CASSHSGLDTDTQYF. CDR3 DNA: TGCGCCAGTTCCCACTCCGGACTGGACACAGATACGCAGTATTTT. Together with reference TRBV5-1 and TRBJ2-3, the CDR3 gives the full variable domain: KAGVTQTPRYLIKTRGQQVTLSCSPISGHRSVSWYQQTPGQGLQFLFEYFSETQRNKGNFPGRFSGRQFSNSRSEMNVSTLELGDSALYLCASSHSGLDTDTQYFGPGTRLTVL.

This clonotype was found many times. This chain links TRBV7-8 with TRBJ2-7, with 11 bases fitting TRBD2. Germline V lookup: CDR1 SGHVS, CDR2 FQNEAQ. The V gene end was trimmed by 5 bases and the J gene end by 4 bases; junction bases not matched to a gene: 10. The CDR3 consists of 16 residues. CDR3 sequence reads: CASSPSLAGGLYEQYF. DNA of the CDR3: TGTGCCAGCAGCCCGAGCTTAGCGGGAGGGTTGTACGAGCAGTACTTC. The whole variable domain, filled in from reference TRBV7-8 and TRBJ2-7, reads GAGVSQSPRYKVAKRGQDVALRCDPISGHVSLFWYQQALGQGPEFLTYFQNEAQLDKSGLPSDRFFAERPEGSVSTLKIQRTQQEDSAVYLCASSPSLAGGLYEQYFGPGTRLTVT.